This T cell receptor (beta chain) came from a study of molecular identifiers for immune sequencing clone quantification (dated by TCRdb to the late 2010s). Regarding the study in general: For a replicate experiment, RNA from approximately 20,000 or 100,000 naive CD8 T cells was divided into five aliquots, and four of the five aliquots were sequenced. The study was a methods study using CD8 T cells to benchmark molecular-identifier clustering-based TCR repertoire sequencing (MIDCIRS) and TCR RNA copy counting.

Sequences GTSNPN (CDR1) and SVGIG (CDR2) are obtained from the germline V gene (reference sequence). Ends trimmed: V by 2 bases, J by 6 bases; bases unmatched to a gene: 3. The CDR3 starts with the cysteine, ends with the phenylalanine, and has 14 residues. Solely the CDR3 DNA is kept, with 42 bases framed from the first base. The protocol used for the library was PCR. The sequencer listed for this sample is Illumina HiSeq 4000. Preparation of bulk TCR libraries followed a previously described approach, with the TCR primers listed in Table S5. The Qiagen AllPrep DNA/RNA kit was used to purify total RNA. Before any analysis, reads coming from multiple sequencing runs of the same library were combined into one pool. In the authors' own workflow: Reads were retained only if the reads had an exact TCR constant sequence, and the retained reads were trimmed to 150 nt and grouped according to their 12-nt molecular barcodes. Reads within each barcode group were sub-clustered using a 15% Levenshtein threshold, and quality-weighted consensus sequences were constructed for each RNA molecule. Non-functional sequences were excluded, and lower-count sequences lying one edit away from another sequence were also excluded. On the basis of fitting two negative binomial distributions, barcode sub-clusters with fewer than 20% of the maximum read count were discarded. TCRdb passed the public sequencing reads through fastp at Q25 and MiXCR, retaining productive beta sequences. Every entry covers one CDR3 protein and lists the most common genes and DNA from its rows. The authors' filters were not applied to this entry. The sample table holds approximately 550,000 distinct CDR3 sequences, of which 20% to 25% were seen once. The ten most abundant clones make up about 0.78% of the sample.

Libraries of naive CD8 T cells were built from anywhere between roughly 20,000 and 1,100,000 sorted cells, with 10%, 30% or 50% of the purified RNA used. Naive CD8 T cells, defined as CD8+CD4-CCR7+CD45RA+, were FACS-sorted into RLT Plus buffer on a BD FACSAria II. Detection sensitivity was tested by spiking Jurkat RNA equal to some 11 TCR copies' worth into samples containing roughly 19,000-1,000,000 naive CD8 T cells. CD8 T cells were enriched using RosetteSep CD8+ T Cell Enrichment Cocktail and Ficoll-Paque, and the enriched cells then underwent ACK red cell lysis. What the authors observed across the whole study: The naive libraries included spiked-in Jurkat TCR RNA (more than nine copies' worth), and this Jurkat TCR RNA is not part of the donor repertoire. When barcode sub-clustering was left out, chimeric consensus sequences inflated TCR diversity, with chimeras reaching as high as 47%. Modeling indicated around 2.7 TCR RNA copies recovered per cell, compared with 9.5 to 10 by digital PCR, which implies a capture efficiency of approximately 31%. Clones above 20 RNA copies held over 98% of molecules in CMV-specific effector cells but under 1% in naive cells. The sizes of highly expanded clones could end up underestimated when identical TCR molecules share a barcode. Spiked-in Jurkat TCR RNA equal to a single cell's worth was reported to be detectable even within 1,200,000 naive CD8 T cells.

Worth noting for this clonotype: The antigen it recognizes is unknown. The sample holds no much larger clone one base away, and base qualities are not on file.

The sequence is built from TRBV30 and TRBJ1-4, with 10 junctional bases fitting TRBD1. Input material: naive CD8+ T cells from blood, with Jurkat cell RNA spiked in. The cell subset or site label for this specimen denotes: FACS-sorted CD8+CD4-CCR7+CD45RA+ naive T cells. This sequence originates from a human donor in good health. Some libraries in this study had Jurkat cell RNA spiked in. The DNA reads TGTGCCTGGAGTACCGGGACAGGGGATGAAAAACTGTTTTTT. Its protein reads: CAWSTGTGDEKLFF.